Shown below are 3 T cell receptor beta chains from a single sample sequenced in a study of early stage breast cancer tumors. Sequencing used immunoSEQ multiplex PCR; TCRdb keeps in-frame clones, though not all of them. The table has 30,000 or so clones, roughly 80% seen once; the top ten hold 4% to 5%. The source material was blood. These receptors came from a person in their 40s with breast cancer.

This clone was counted only a few times. The chain carries TRBV7-9 and TRBJ1-3; D gene ambiguous. The CDR3 is 17 amino acids. Trimming pared 5 bases from V and 0 bases from J, leaving 17 bases between. Germline-derived CDR1 and CDR2 are SEHNR and FQNEAQ (reference sequence). The CDR3 DNA is TGTGCCAGCAGCCCCCCAATTCGTTTGAGCTCTGGAAACACCATATATTTT. Amino acids: CASSPPIRLSSGNTIYF.

The chain uses TRBV27 and TRBJ2-1, with 7 positions matching TRBD1. The germline V gene has CDR1 MNHEY and CDR2 SMNVEV (reference sequence). Unmatched junction bases numbered 6, after V lost 5 bases and J lost 2 bases. The CDR3 spans 15 residues. The CDR3, as DNA: TGTGCCAGCAGTCCAACCGGACAGGCCTACAATGAGCAGTTCTTC. It encodes CASSPTGQAYNEQFF.

This chain links TRBV10-3 with TRBJ2-5; 14 nucleotides match TRBD2. V trimming: 10 bases; J trimming: 2 bases; junction bases outside the gene matches: 6. CDR1 is ENHRY and CDR2 is SYGVKD in the germline V gene. The CDR3 extends over 15 amino acids. CDR3 amino acids: CATGLAGVRQETQYF. The CDR3, as DNA: TGTGCCACGGGACTAGCGGGAGTCAGGCAAGAGACCCAGTACTTC.